This TCR beta chain was sequenced in a study of T cell changes during pregnancy in multiple sclerosis. Germline CDR1 reads MNHEY; CDR2 reads SVGAGI. Unmatched junction bases numbered 7, after V lost 6 bases and J lost 4 bases. This CDR3 is 14 amino acids long. Using immunoSEQ multiplex PCR, the repertoire was profiled, and TCRdb retains in-frame clones only, with some absent. The data hold tens of thousands of clones, with 75% to 90% observed a single time. This receptor was obtained from a female donor with multiple sclerosis, enrolled in a pregnancy study. Sequenced here: CD8+ T cells from peripheral blood mononuclear cells, sampled in the third trimester of pregnancy. The V and J genes are TRBV6-5 and TRBJ1-2; 8 nucleotides match TRBD1. The DNA for the CDR3 is TGTGCCAGCAGACCCGGACAGGGCGGCTATGGCTACACCTTC. This translates into CASRPGQGGYGYTF.